These 17 T cell receptor beta chains came from one sample sequenced in a study of CD8 T cells in ankylosing spondylitis. Via MiXCR, TCRdb re-called the 5' RACE reads, giving one row per CDR3 protein. The sample lists 450,000 to 550,000 distinct CDR3 sequences, less than 6% seen once, with around 3.5% in the top ten. These receptors' antigens are unknown. The study's findings and limits: A motif of under 10 highly homologous TCR beta variants was seen as apparently characteristic of ankylosing spondylitis blood.

The sample consisted of blood, either unsorted or a sorted T cell fraction (not recorded which). These receptors all stem from a male donor with ankylosing spondylitis.

There are many counts of this clonotype. The chain employs TRBV7-9 and TRBJ1-1; TRBD1 aligns across 9 bases. The CDR3 is made up of 16 amino acids. Germline values: CDR1 SEHNR, CDR2 FQNEAQ (reference sequence). V was pared by 1 base and J by 1 base, with 4 bases of the junction left unmatched. CDR3 in DNA: TGTGCCAGCAGCTTAGATGTGGGACAGGGGAACACTGAAGCTTTCTTT. Its translation: CASSLDVGQGNTEAFF.

This clonotype was counted many times. The chain couples TRBV20-1 to TRBJ2-1; D gene uncertain. Trimming took 5 bases from V and 6 from J, leaving 20 bases between them. Germline CDR1 is DFQATT and CDR2 is SNEGSKA (reference sequence). CDR3 length: 15 amino acids. CDR3 sequence: CSALTPRSRVNEQFF. CDR3 nucleotide sequence: TGCAGTGCTTTAACTCCGAGATCCAGAGTCAATGAGCAGTTCTTC.

The table lists this clonotype with many counts. V and J are TRBV15 and TRBJ2-7; 7 bases match TRBD2. Germline V gene sequence: CDR1 LNHNV, CDR2 YYDKDF (reference sequence). There are 15 residues in the CDR3. Trimming removed 0 bases from V and 3 bases from J; junction bases left unmatched: 5. CDR3 amino acids: CATSRDGGGVYEQYF. The CDR3 region has the DNA TGTGCCACCAGCAGAGATGGGGGGGGAGTCTACGAGCAGTACTTC.

This clonotype was counted at least ten times. This rearrangement joins TRBV6-2 or TRBV6-3 to TRBJ1-1; D may be TRBD1 (5 bases). Trimming cost V 5 bases and J 12 bases, with 16 bases left between them. CDR1 and CDR2 from the germline V gene are MNHEY and SVGEGT. The CDR3 extends over 12 amino acids. Here the CDR3 DNA reads TGTGCCAGCAGTGGCAGGGATCCGCTTACTTTCTTT. It yields the protein CASSGRDPLTFF.

This clonotype was seen many times. The genes are TRBV5-5 and TRBJ2-7, with 9 positions matching TRBD1. This CDR3 region has 16 residues. CDR1 and CDR2 from the germline V gene are SGHKS and YYEKEE (reference sequence). V was pared by 0 bases and J by 2 bases, with 6 bases of the junction left unmatched. CDR3 DNA sequence: TGTGCCAGCAGCTTGGCCTCGGGACAGGGAACCTACGAGCAGTACTTC. Translating it yields CASSLASGQGTYEQYF.

In this sample, this clonotype turned up many times. This sequence joins TRBV5-1 and TRBJ1-5; D not certain. V lost 0 bases to trimming and J lost 0 bases, with 7 bases between them. Germline CDR1 and CDR2: SGHRS and YFSETQ. The CDR3 is made up of 15 amino acids. The CDR3 is CASSLDGDSNQPQHF. Here the CDR3 DNA reads TGCGCCAGCAGCTTGGACGGGGATAGCAATCAGCCCCAGCATTTT.

The J gene is TRBJ2-7, the V gene TRBV20-1; 10 bases are a match to TRBD2. Germline V gives CDR1 DFQATT, CDR2 SNEGSKA (reference sequence). After removal of 4 bases from V and 1 base from J, the junction contained 4 bases not matched to a gene. This CDR3 has 14 residues. The CDR3 DNA reads as TGCAGTGCTATAAGACTAGCGGGTTCCTACGAGCAGTACTTC. Its translation is CSAIRLAGSYEQYF.

J is TRBJ2-7 and V is TRBV6-5; weak D call: TRBD2 (5 bases). Germline V lookup: CDR1 MNHEY, CDR2 SVGAGI. The CDR3 length is 14 residues. V was pared by 0 bases and J by 4 bases, with 10 bases between. The CDR3 bases are TGTGCCAGCAGTTACTCATTACCGGGATACGAGCAGTACTTC. This sequence encodes CASSYSLPGYEQYF.

This clonotype was recorded at least ten times. The chain joins TRBV4-3 to TRBJ1-3; D is perhaps TRBD1 (6 bases). The CDR3 loop spans 17 amino acids. Trimming took 2 bases from V and 3 from J, leaving 17 bases between them. Germline CDR1 is LGHNA and CDR2 is YSLEER. CDR3 amino acids: CASSQLTGRVRGNTIYF. The CDR3 DNA sequence: TGCGCCAGCAGCCAACTTACAGGGAGAGTACGTGGAAACACCATATATTTT.

This clonotype was detected ten times or more. The chain links TRBV5-1 to TRBJ2-6; 9 nucleotides agree with TRBD1. The CDR3 length is 17 residues. Per germline, CDR1 SGHRS and CDR2 YFSETQ. The J segment lost 2 bases and the V segment lost 4 bases, leaving 7 bases of the junction unmatched. The CDR3 DNA follows: TGCGCCAGCAGCGCCTGGGACAGGGAGACTGGGGCCAACGTCCTGACTTTC. Protein product: CASSAWDRETGANVLTF.

This clonotype was seen repeatedly, ten times or more. The genes are TRBV28 and TRBJ2-7; 7 bases are a match to TRBD1. V was clipped by 6 bases and J by 3 bases; unmatched bases: 5. The CDR3 has 13 amino acids. Germline loops: CDR1 MDHEN, CDR2 SYDVKM. The CDR3 DNA sequence: TGTGCCAGCAGCACCGACAGGGTCTACGAGCAGTACTTC. Translated, it gives CASSTDRVYEQYF.

This clonotype was seen repeatedly, ten times or more. The chain joins TRBV7-9 to TRBJ2-1; the D is unclear. V lost 6 bases and J 4 bases, leaving 7 bases between the germline ends. The CDR3 is 12 residues long. The germline V gene has CDR1 SEHNR and CDR2 FQNEAQ (reference sequence). The CDR3 DNA reads as TGTGCCAGCAGTCCGACTTACAATGAGCAGTTCTTC. This sequence encodes CASSPTYNEQFF.

This clonotype was recorded at least ten times. J is TRBJ2-7 and V is TRBV20-1, with a weak D call TRBD1 (6 bases). CDR3 length: 15 residues. Germline V gene lookup returns CDR1 DFQATT and CDR2 SNEGSKA (reference sequence). Trimming took 4 bases from V and 1 from J, leaving 17 bases between them. In DNA, the CDR3 is TGCAGTGCTAATCGAATTCGGGACAATTCCTACGAGCAGTACTTC. Translation gives CSANRIRDNSYEQYF.

This clonotype was seen repeatedly, ten times or more. This rearrangement joins TRBV6-1 to TRBJ2-7; D uncertain. The V and J ends lost 6 bases and 3 bases respectively, with 12 bases between them. This CDR3 contains 13 residues. From germline, CDR1 is MNHNS and CDR2 SASEGT. In DNA, the CDR3 is TGTGCCAGCAGACTCAGTAGTCACTACGAGCAGTACTTC. It specifies CASRLSSHYEQYF.

This clonotype was observed at least ten times. The V call is TRBV12-3 or TRBV12-4, the J call TRBJ1-1, with D perhaps matching TRBD1 (5 bases). The V end lost 3 bases, the J end lost 7 bases, and 12 bases lay between the germline ends. The CDR3 contains 13 residues. The CDR3: CASSFEGINEAFF. In DNA form, the CDR3 reads TGTGCCAGCAGTTTCGAGGGGATCAATGAAGCTTTCTTT.

This clonotype came up many times. The rearrangement joins TRBV7-6 to TRBJ2-1, with D possibly TRBD2 on 7 matching bases. CDR3 length equals 15 residues. V shed 0 bases and J shed 3 bases, with 9 bases lying between them. Per the germline V gene, CDR1 is SGHVS and CDR2 is FNYEAQ. The CDR3, as DNA: TGTGCCAGCAGCTTAGCGGGGGGGCACTACAATGAGCAGTTCTTC. Amino acids: CASSLAGGHYNEQFF.

The chain joins TRBV7-6 to TRBJ2-1; D is unclear. CDR1 and CDR2 (germline): SGHVS, FNYEAQ. The CDR3 loop spans 15 amino acids. The ends were cut back, 5 bases at V and 5 bases at J, with 16 bases in the middle. The CDR3 is CASSPFAQLHNEQFF. The CDR3 DNA sequence: TGTGCCAGCAGCCCCTTTGCCCAACTTCACAATGAGCAGTTCTTC.